Detailed here is one TCR beta chain. This clonotype was seen a few times. Its antigen is still unknown. Base qualities are not provided; no much larger clone lies one nucleotide away. This sample's time point label indicates: newly diagnosed GD, antithyroid drugs for less than 3 months. For both TCR sequencing and RNA sequencing, RNA was extracted from PBMCs in TRIzol. Graves' disease was diagnosed according to American Thyroid Association guidelines. Recruitment of patients was carried out at an endocrinology department in Xi'an, China. From each patient, roughly 9 milliliters of peripheral blood was collected into an EDTA anticoagulant tube. Ficoll Paque Plus density gradient separation was used to isolate PBMCs, and no further T cell sorting was done. An Agilent 2100 Bioanalyzer and agarose gel were used to check RNA quality, and a NanoDrop 2000 was used to measure RNA concentration. The source of the sample is a study of regulatory T cells in long-lasting Graves disease (dated by TCRdb to the early 2020s). Looking at the study overall: Patients with newly diagnosed Graves' disease had been on antithyroid drugs for under 3 months. This study used TCR sequencing and RNA sequencing of peripheral blood to compare persistent Graves' disease patients against newly diagnosed Graves' disease patients. The study was registered as a clinical trial and conducted in China. A total of roughly 33 samples were covered by TCR sequencing, comprising approximately 13 persistent and 20 or so newly diagnosed Graves' disease patients.

V gives up 3 bases and J gives up 4 bases, and the segment between their germline ends measures 10 bases. Reading the germline V gene gives CDR1 LGHNT and CDR2 FRNRAP. The CDR3 numbers 15 residues from cysteine through phenylalanine. Just the 45-base CDR3 DNA is kept, in frame starting at base 1. Library generation was performed with multiplex PCR. The sequencing machine was an Illumina HiSeq 4000. iRepertoire HTBI primers and Arm-PCR amplification of CDR3 regions were used to construct TCR beta libraries. Before sequencing, the PCR products underwent gel purification. The original methods were these. Across samples, about 63 TRBV and around 15 TRBJ segments were identified and used for gene usage analysis of CDR3 amino acid clonotypes. Filtered high-quality paired reads were merged into contigs using COPE and FqMerger. Contigs were aligned with BLAST to IMGT TRBV, TRBD and TRBJ reference genes, and CDR3 was defined per IMGT. Highly expanded clones were defined as clonotypes with a frequency above 0.1%. Shannon entropy served as the measure of repertoire diversity, while the Gini coefficient captured V-J evenness. Clonotypes shared by more than one individual were considered public. The public reads were run again by TCRdb, first through fastp at Q25 and then through MiXCR, and only productive beta chains were kept. Merged by CDR3 protein, the rows form single entries marked with the most common genes and DNA. The authors' filters were not applied to this entry. For this sample the table gives more than 400,000 distinct CDR3 sequences, of which around 15% were detected only once. The ten largest clones represent 10% to 15% of the sample.

What the research found in general, with its limitations: Sequencing and analysis were restricted to the TCR beta chain. The small sample size was acknowledged by the authors as a limitation that may reduce accuracy. Persistent Graves' disease patients showed lower TCR Shannon entropy and fewer highly expanded clones than newly diagnosed patients, suggesting clonal expansion. Persistent patients shared more public clonotypes among themselves (2,741) than newly diagnosed patients did (approximately 970). Persistent disease showed preferential use of TRBV28, TRBJ1-2 and TRBJ2-5, whereas newly diagnosed disease favored TRBV20-1 and TRBJ2-1. Because the primary lesion, thyroid tissue, could not be accessed, the study looked at peripheral blood alone.

These data were also reused for a study on T cells in Graves' hyperthyroidism and ophthalmopathy. The second investigation adds: Stable Graves' hyperthyroidism was defined as no progression to ophthalmopathy during 18 months of follow-up. Hyperthyroidism patients were newly diagnosed, had a disease duration of under 2 months, and were aged 18 to 65 years. Exclusion was applied to patients with uncontrolled infections, other autoimmune diseases, pregnancy or lactation. Diagnoses were based on clinical symptoms, serum thyroxine and TRAb, thyroid ultrasound and orbital computed tomography. A first-round RT-PCR of the TCR CDR3 used the HTBI primer set with the Qiagen OneStep RT-PCR kit. Most expanded thyroid clonotypes (frequency above 0.001) were also found in blood, which suggests that blood repertoires may mirror thyroid immune responses. In cross-validation, a model built on a 13 V-J signature told ophthalmopathy apart from stable hyperthyroidism with under 90% sensitivity and about 81% specificity, and in testing the same model reached 80%/75%. In validation, progression to ophthalmopathy was predicted by the model with around 70% sensitivity and 72.22% specificity, a median of roughly 6 months before onset. To identify TCR V-J signatures that set the groups apart, the researchers used a discovery cohort of 100 or so patients, made up of some 41 with Graves' ophthalmopathy and about 60 with stable Graves' hyperthyroidism. An independent validation cohort of fewer than 20 hyperthyroidism patients and about 16 patients who later progressed to ophthalmopathy tested prospective prediction of ophthalmopathy. The 75 to 100 discovery patients were randomly divided into training and test sets at a 7:3 ratio. The study also compared thyroid tissue and blood T-cell repertoires from a handful of Graves' hyperthyroidism patients. Once sampling was done, hyperthyroidism patients were given methimazole at a starting dose of 30 mg daily, whereas ophthalmopathy patients were given high-dose intravenous methylprednisolone. A second multiplex PCR round built the libraries, followed by size selection and purification. The libraries were sequenced on an Illumina HiSeq2000 using paired-end 100 bp reads. SOAPnuke was used to process the raw data, with reads discarded if the reads contained adapters or uncalled bases, had a mean Phred below 15, or lacked an exact constant-primer or identifier match. High-quality paired reads were merged using COPE v1.2.5, and each unique nucleotide sequence was defined as a clonotype. MiTCR v1.1 was used to align the clonotypes against IMGT TRBV, TRBD and TRBJ reference segments. The analysis included only V-J combinations with a frequency above 0.0001, which together covered 99% to 99.2% of the repertoires. A TCS score was defined as the ratio of F50 (clonal expansion) to E x V (chaos), with BLOSUM62-based TCRdist applied between CDR3 peptides within each V-J. Welch's t-statistics and random forest reduced roughly 530 V-J features to 10 to 15, which were used in a naive Bayes classifier (R e1071). Sample size was not statistically predetermined, and blinding of investigators to group allocation was not performed. The paper reports TCR Vbeta CDR3 sequencing of over 130 peripheral blood samples: approximately 41 ophthalmopathy, some 80 hyperthyroidism and some 17 progressor patients.

The sequencing used peripheral blood mononuclear cells (PBMCs), collected at new diagnosis, from a patient treated with antithyroid drugs. The chain is assembled from TRBV12-5 and TRBJ2-6; no confident D gene assignment can be made. This TCR was recovered from a man in his forties or fifties with Graves disease. Donor details come from another sample of the same person, matched by shared clones. Here the CDR3 is given as CASGLPGLGANVLTF. The DNA sequence reads TGTGCTAGTGGTTTACCCGGCTTGGGGGCCAACGTCCTGACTTTC.